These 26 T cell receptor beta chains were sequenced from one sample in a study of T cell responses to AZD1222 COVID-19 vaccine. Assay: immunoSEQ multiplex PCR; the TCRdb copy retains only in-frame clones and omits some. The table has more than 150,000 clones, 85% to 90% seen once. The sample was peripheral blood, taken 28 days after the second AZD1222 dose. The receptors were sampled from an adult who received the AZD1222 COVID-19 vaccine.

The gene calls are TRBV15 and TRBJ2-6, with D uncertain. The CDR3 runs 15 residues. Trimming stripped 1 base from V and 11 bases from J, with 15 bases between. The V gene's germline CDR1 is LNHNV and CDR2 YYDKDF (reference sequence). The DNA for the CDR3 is TGTGCCACCAGCAGAGCCTCGCGGTCTGTCGACGTCCTGACTTTC. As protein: CATSRASRSVDVLTF.

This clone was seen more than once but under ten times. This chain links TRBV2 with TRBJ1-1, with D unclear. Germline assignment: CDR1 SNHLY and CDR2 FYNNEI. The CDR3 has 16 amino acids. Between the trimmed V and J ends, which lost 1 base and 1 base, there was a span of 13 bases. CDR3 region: CASSEGSQAKNTEAFF. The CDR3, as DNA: TGTGCCAGCAGTGAAGGGAGTCAGGCGAAGAACACTGAAGCTTTCTTT. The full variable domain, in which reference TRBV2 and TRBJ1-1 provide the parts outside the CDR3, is EPEVTQTPSHQVTQMGQEVILRCVPISNHLYFYWYRQILGQKVEFLVSFYNNEISEKSEIFDDQFSVERPDGSNFTLKIRSTKLEDSAMYFCASSEGSQAKNTEAFFGQGTRLTVV.

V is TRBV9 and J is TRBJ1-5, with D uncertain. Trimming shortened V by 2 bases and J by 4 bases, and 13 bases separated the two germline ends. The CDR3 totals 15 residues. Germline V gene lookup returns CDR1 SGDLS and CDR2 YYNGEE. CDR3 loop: CASSVGGIGNQPQHF. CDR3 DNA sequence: TGTGCCAGCAGCGTCGGAGGGATTGGGAATCAGCCCCAGCATTTT.

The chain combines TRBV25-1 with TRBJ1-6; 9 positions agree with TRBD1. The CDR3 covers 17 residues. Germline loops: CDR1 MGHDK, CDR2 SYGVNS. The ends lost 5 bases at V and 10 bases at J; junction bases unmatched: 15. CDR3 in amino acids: CASSQTGQGQGWSPLHF. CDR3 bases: TGTGCCAGCAGTCAGACCGGACAGGGACAGGGATGGTCACCCCTCCACTTT.

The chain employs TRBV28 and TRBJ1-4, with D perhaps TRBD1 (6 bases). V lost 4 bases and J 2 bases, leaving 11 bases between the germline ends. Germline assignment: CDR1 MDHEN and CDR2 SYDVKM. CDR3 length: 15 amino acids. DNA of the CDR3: TGTGCCAGCAGTTCATGGGGGGCGACTAATGAAAAACTGTTTTTT. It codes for CASSSWGATNEKLFF.

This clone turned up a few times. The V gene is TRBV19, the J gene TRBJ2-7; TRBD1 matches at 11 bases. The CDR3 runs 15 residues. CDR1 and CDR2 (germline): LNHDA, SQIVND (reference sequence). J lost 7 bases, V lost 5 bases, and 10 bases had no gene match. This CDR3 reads CASSPPGQGVREQYF. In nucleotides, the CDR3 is TGTGCCAGTAGTCCCCCGGGACAGGGGGTAAGGGAGCAGTACTTC.

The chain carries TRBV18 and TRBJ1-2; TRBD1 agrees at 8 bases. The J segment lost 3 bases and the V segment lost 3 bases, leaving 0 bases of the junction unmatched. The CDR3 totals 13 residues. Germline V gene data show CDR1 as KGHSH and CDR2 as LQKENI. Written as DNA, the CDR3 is TGTGCCAGCTCACCGGACAGGGACTATGGCTACACCTTC. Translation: CASSPDRDYGYTF.

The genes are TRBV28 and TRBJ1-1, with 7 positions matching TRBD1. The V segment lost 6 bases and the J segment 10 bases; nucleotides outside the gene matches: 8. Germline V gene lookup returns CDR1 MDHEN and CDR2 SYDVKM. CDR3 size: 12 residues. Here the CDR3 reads CASSKSRGRAFF. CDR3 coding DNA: TGTGCCAGCAGCAAGTCTAGGGGGCGAGCTTTCTTT.

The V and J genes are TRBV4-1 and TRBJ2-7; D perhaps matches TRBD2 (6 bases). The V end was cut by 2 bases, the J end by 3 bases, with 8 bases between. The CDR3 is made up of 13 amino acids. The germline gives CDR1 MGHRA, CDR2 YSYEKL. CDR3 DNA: TGCGCCAGCAGCCAAATCGGGAGCTACGAGCAGTACTTC. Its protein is CASSQIGSYEQYF.

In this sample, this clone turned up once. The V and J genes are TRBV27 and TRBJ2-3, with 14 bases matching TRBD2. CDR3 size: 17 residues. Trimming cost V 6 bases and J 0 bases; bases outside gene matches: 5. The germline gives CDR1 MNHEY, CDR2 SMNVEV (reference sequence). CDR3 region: CASSRLAGGGSTDTQYF. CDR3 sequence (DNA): TGTGCCAGCAGCCGACTAGCGGGAGGGGGGAGCACAGATACGCAGTATTTT.

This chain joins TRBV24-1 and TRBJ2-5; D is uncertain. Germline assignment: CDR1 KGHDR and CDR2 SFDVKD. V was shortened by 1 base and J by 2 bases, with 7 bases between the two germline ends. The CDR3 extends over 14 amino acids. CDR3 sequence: CATSDFGGQETQYF. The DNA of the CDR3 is TGTGCCACCAGTGATTTCGGCGGACAAGAGACCCAGTACTTC.

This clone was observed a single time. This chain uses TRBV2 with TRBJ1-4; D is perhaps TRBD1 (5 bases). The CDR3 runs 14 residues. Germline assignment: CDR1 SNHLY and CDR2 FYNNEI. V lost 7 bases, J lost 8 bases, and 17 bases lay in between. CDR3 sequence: CASNWATGGEKLFF. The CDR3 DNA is TGTGCCAGCAACTGGGCTACTGGGGGGGAAAAACTGTTTTTT.

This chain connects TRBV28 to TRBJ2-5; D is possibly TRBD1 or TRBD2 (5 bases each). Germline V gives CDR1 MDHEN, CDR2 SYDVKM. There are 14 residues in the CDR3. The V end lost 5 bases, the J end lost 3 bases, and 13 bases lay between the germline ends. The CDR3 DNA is TGTGCCAGCAGTATCGGGACGCTCGAAGAGACCCAGTACTTC. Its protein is CASSIGTLEETQYF.

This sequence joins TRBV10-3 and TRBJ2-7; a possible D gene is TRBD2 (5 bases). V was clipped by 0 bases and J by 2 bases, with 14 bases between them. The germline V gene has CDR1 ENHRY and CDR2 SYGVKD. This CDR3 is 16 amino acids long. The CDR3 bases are TGTGCCATCAGTGAGTCCGAGGGCCGGGCACCCTACGAGCAGTACTTC. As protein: CAISESEGRAPYEQYF.

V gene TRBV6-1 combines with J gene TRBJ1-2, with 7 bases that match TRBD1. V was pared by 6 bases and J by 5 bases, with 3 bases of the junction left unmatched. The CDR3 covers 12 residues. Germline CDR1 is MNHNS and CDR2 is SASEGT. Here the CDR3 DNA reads TGTGCCAGCAGCGGACAGGAATATGGCTACACCTTC. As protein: CASSGQEYGYTF.

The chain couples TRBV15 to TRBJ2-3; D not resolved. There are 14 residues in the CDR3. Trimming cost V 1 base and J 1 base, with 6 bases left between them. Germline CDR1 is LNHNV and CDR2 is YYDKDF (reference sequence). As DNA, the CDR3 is TGTGCCACCAGCAGAGGGGTTGGCACAGATACGCAGTATTTT. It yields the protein CATSRGVGTDTQYF.

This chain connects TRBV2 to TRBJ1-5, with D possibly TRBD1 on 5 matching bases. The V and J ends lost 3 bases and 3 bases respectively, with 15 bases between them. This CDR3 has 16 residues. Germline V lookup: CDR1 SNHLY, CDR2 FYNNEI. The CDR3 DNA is TGTGCCAGCAGTGATGCCCCCAGGGTGAACAATCAGCCCCAGCATTTT. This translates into CASSDAPRVNNQPQHF.

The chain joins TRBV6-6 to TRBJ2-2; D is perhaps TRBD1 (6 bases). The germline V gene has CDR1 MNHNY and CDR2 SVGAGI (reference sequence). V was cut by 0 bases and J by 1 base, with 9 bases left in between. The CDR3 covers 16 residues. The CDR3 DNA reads TGTGCCAGCAGTTACTCGAGGGGGAGGAACACCGGGGAGCTGTTTTTT. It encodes CASSYSRGRNTGELFF.

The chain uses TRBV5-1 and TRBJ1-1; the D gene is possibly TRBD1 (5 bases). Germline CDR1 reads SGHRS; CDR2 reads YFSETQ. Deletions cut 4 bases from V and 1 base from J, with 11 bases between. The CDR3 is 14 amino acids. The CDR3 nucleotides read TGCGCCAGCAGCCGGGACGCTGGGAACACTGAAGCTTTCTTT. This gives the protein CASSRDAGNTEAFF.

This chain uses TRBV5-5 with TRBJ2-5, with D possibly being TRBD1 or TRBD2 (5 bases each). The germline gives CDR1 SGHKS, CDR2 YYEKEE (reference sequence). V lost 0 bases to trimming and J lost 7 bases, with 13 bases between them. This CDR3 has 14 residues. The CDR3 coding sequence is TGTGCCAGCAGCTTGGGGGACGGCTCTGGGACCCAGTACTTC. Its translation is CASSLGDGSGTQYF.

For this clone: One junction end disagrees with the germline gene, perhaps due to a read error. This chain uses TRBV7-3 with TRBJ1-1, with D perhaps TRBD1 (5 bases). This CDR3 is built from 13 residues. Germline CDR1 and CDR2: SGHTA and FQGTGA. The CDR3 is CASSPGGNPEAFF. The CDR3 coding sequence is TGTGCCAGCAGCCCCGGGGGGAACCCTGAAGCTTTCTTT. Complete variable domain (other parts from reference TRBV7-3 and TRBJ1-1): GAGVSQTPSNKVTEKGKYVELRCDPISGHTALYWYRQSLGQGPEFLIYFQGTGAADDSGLPNDRFFAVRPEGSVSTLKIQRTERGDSAVYLCASSPGGNPEAFFGQGTRLTVV.

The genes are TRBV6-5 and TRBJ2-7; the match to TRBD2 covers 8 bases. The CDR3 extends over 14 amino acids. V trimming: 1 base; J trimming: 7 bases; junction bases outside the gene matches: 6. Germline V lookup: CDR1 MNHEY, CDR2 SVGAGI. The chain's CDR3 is CASSYFPGGREQYF. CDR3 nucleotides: TGTGCCAGCAGTTACTTCCCGGGAGGGCGAGAGCAGTACTTC.

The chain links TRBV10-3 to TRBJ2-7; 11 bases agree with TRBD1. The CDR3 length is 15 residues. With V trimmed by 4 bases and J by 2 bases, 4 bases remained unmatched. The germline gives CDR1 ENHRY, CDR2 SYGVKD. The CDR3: CAISAPGQGAYEQYF. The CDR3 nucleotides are TGTGCCATCAGTGCACCGGGACAGGGGGCCTACGAGCAGTACTTC.

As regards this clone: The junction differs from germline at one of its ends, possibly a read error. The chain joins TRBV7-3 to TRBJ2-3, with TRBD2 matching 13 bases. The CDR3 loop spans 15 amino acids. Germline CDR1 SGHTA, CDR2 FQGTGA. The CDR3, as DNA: TGTGCCAGCAGCCTAACTAGCGGGAGGGCAGATACGCAGTATTTT. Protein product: CASSLTSGRADTQYF.

The CDR3 is CASSPYPYEQYF. The DNA of the CDR3 is TGTGCCAGCAGCCCCTACCCCTACGAGCAGTACTTC. The V gene is TRBV3-1 (or the pseudogene TRBV3-2), the J gene TRBJ2-7; D is undetermined. Trimming removed 4 bases from V and 2 bases from J, with 6 bases in between. From germline, CDR1 is LGHDT and CDR2 YNNKEL (reference sequence). The CDR3 is made up of 12 amino acids.

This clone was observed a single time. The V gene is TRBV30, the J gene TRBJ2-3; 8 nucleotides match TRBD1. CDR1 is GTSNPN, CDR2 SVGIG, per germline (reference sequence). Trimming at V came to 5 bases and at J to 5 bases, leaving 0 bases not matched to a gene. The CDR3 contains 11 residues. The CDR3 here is CAWGQGDTQYF. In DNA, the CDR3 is TGTGCCTGGGGACAGGGAGATACGCAGTATTTT.